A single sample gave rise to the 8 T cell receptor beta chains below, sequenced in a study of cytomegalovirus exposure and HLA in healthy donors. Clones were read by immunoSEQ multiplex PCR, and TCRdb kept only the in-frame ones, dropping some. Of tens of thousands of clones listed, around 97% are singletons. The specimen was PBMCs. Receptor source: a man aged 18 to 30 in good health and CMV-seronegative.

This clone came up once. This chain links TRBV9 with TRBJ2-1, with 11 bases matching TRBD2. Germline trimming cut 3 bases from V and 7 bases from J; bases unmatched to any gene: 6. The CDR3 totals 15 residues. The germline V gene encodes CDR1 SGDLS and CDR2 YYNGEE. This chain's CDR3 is CASSARLAGTNEQFF. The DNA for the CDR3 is TGTGCCAGCAGCGCGCGACTAGCGGGAACAAATGAGCAGTTCTTC.

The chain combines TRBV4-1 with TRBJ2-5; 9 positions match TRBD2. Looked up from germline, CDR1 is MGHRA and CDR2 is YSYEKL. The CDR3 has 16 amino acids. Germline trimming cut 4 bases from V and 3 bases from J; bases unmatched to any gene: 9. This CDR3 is CASSPGGRVHKETQYF. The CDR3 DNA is TGCGCCAGCAGCCCAGGCGGGAGGGTCCACAAAGAGACCCAGTACTTC.

The CDR3, as DNA: TGTGCCATCAGGAAACCGGGACAGGGGGCGGATGAGCAGTTCTTC. It yields the protein CAIRKPGQGADEQFF. This chain uses TRBV10-3 with TRBJ2-1; TRBD1 agrees at 12 bases. Germline CDR1 ENHRY, CDR2 SYGVKD. There are 15 residues in the CDR3. V trimming: 6 bases; J trimming: 8 bases; junction bases outside the gene matches: 8.

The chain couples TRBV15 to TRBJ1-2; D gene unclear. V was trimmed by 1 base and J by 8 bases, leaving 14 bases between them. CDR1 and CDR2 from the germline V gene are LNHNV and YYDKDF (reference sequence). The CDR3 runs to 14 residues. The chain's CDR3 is CATSRVQEGYGYTF. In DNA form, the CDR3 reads TGTGCCACCAGCAGAGTTCAGGAGGGATACGGCTACACCTTC.

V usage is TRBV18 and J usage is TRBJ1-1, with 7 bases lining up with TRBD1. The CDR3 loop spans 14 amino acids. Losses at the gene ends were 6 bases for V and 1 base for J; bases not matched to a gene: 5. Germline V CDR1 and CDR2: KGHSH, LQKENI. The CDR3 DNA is TGTGCCAGCTCGACGACAGGGAAGAACACTGAAGCTTTCTTT. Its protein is CASSTTGKNTEAFF.

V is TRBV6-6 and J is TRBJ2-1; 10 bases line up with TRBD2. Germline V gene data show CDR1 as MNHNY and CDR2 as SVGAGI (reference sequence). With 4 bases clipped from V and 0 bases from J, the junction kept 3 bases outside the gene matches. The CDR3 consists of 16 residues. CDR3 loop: CASSSASGSSYNEQFF. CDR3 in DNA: TGTGCCAGCAGTTCCGCTAGCGGGAGCTCCTACAATGAGCAGTTCTTC.

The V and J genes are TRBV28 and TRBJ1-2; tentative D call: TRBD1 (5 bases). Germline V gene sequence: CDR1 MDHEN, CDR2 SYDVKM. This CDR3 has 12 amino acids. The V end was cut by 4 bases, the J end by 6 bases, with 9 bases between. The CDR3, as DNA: TGTGCCAGCAGTTCGTCGACAGATGGCTACACCTTC. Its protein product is CASSSSTDGYTF.

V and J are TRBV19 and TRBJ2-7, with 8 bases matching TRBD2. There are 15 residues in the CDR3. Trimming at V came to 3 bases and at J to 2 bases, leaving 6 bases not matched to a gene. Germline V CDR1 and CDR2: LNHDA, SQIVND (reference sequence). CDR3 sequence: CASSIGMGLAYEQYF. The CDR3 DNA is TGTGCCAGTAGTATTGGAATGGGACTAGCCTACGAGCAGTACTTC. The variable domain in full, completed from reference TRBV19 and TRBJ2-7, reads DGGITQSPKYLFRKEGQNVTLSCEQNLNHDAMYWYRQDPGQGLRLIYYSQIVNDFQKGDIAEGYSVSREKKESFPLTVTSAQKNPTAFYLCASSIGMGLAYEQYFGPGTRLTVT.